Listed here are 27 T cell receptor beta chains from one sample, sequenced in a study of shared clonotypes between healthy human individuals. TCRdb keeps only in-frame clones here, not all; method: immunoSEQ multiplex PCR. The sample yields about 1 million clones, 70% to 80% seen once. The sample taken for sequencing was memory CD4+ T cells sorted from blood. Subset defined: CD45RA-negative fraction. The receptors were gathered from a young man in good health.

This chain links TRBV15 with TRBJ1-1; D is uncertain. Trimming left V 4 bases short and J 0 bases short, with 12 bases between. This CDR3 contains 15 residues. Germline V CDR1 and CDR2: LNHNV, YYDKDF (reference sequence). The DNA for the CDR3 is TGTGCCACCAGCACCGAAAGCCTCCTGAACACTGAAGCTTTCTTT. Protein sequence: CATSTESLLNTEAFF. The variable domain in full, completed from reference TRBV15 and TRBJ1-1, reads DAMVIQNPRYQVTQFGKPVTLSCSQTLNHNVMYWYQQKSSQAPKLLFHYYDKDFNNEADTPDNFQSRRPNTSFCFLDIRSPGLGDTAMYLCATSTESLLNTEAFFGQGTRLTVV.

The gene calls are TRBV2 and TRBJ2-5; TRBD1 matches at 9 bases. Germline values: CDR1 SNHLY, CDR2 FYNNEI. The junction had 7 bases not matched to a gene; V was cut back by 6 bases and J by 5 bases. The CDR3 totals 14 residues. Here the CDR3 reads CASSDRGQGETQYF. The DNA of the CDR3 is TGTGCCAGCAGCGATAGGGGACAGGGCGAGACCCAGTACTTC.

A remark on this clone: The sample carries other DNA sequences with the same CDR3. The chain recombines TRBV5-1 with TRBJ2-3; no definite D call. Germline V gene sequence: CDR1 SGHRS, CDR2 YFSETQ. The CDR3 extends over 14 amino acids. Trimming left V 0 bases short and J 0 bases short, with 5 bases between. The CDR3 bases are TGCGCCAGCAGCTTGGGGGGAAGCACAGATACGCAGTATTTT. Encoded protein: CASSLGGSTDTQYF. The whole variable domain, filled in from reference TRBV5-1 and TRBJ2-3, reads KAGVTQTPRYLIKTRGQQVTLSCSPISGHRSVSWYQQTPGQGLQFLFEYFSETQRNKGNFPGRFSGRQFSNSRSEMNVSTLELGDSALYLCASSLGGSTDTQYFGPGTRLTVL.

V usage is TRBV4-1 and J usage is TRBJ2-1; 7 bases fit TRBD2. Germline loops: CDR1 MGHRA, CDR2 YSYEKL. The CDR3 spans 15 residues. V lost 2 bases, J lost 8 bases, and 9 bases stayed unmatched. The CDR3 loop reads CASSQTSVRRYEQFF. CDR3 coding DNA: TGCGCCAGCAGCCAAACTAGCGTCCGAAGGTATGAGCAGTTCTTC.

Points on this clone: The same CDR3 can be traced to other DNA sequences in this sample. The genes are TRBV16 and TRBJ2-3; no clear D. CDR3 length equals 13 residues. CDR1 and CDR2 from the germline V gene are KGHSY and FQNENV. Trimming shortened V by 4 bases and J by 0 bases, and 5 bases separated the two germline ends. This chain's CDR3 is CASSLGSTDTQYF. CDR3 nucleotide sequence: TGTGCCAGCAGCCTCGGAAGCACAGATACGCAGTATTTT.

This chain links TRBV6-1 with TRBJ2-7; TRBD2 might be the D (5 bases). The CDR3 has 14 residues. Between the trimmed V and J ends, which lost 7 bases and 2 bases, there was a span of 15 bases. Germline V gives CDR1 MNHNS, CDR2 SASEGT. The CDR3 nucleotides are TGTGCCAGCACAAAACCAGGCGGGCCCTACGAGCAGTACTTC. It is translated as CASTKPGGPYEQYF.

The rearrangement uses TRBV5-1 and TRBJ2-3, with D tentatively TRBD1 or TRBD2 (6 bases each). The germline V gene has CDR1 SGHRS and CDR2 YFSETQ. Between the trimmed V and J ends, which lost 0 bases and 6 bases, there was a span of 14 bases. The CDR3 spans 15 residues. CDR3 coding DNA: TGCGCCAGCAGCTTGGTTTCCGGGGGCGCTGATACGCAGTATTTT. Its protein product is CASSLVSGGADTQYF.

The chain links TRBV13 to TRBJ2-7; D gene ambiguous. Trimming removed 0 bases from V and 11 bases from J, with 11 bases in between. Per the germline V gene, CDR1 is PRHDT and CDR2 is FYEKMQ (reference sequence). The CDR3 consists of 12 residues. The CDR3 DNA reads TGTGCCAGCAGCTTAGGCCGCGACCGGGAGTACTTC. This codes for CASSLGRDREYF.

This clone turned up a few times. The V gene is TRBV27, the J gene TRBJ2-7, with 10 bases identical to TRBD2. This CDR3 contains 17 residues. Germline trimming cut 2 bases from V and 1 base from J; bases unmatched to any gene: 8. The V gene's germline CDR1 is MNHEY and CDR2 SMNVEV (reference sequence). Written as DNA, the CDR3 is TGTGCCAGCAGTTTAAAGCCCCTAGCGGGGGCTTCCTACGAGCAGTACTTC. Protein sequence: CASSLKPLAGASYEQYF.

This clone was seen once. This sequence joins TRBV30 and TRBJ2-1; 10 bases are a match to TRBD2. This CDR3 region has 15 residues. V dropped 2 bases and J dropped 9; count of bases not matched to a gene: 10. Looked up from germline, CDR1 is GTSNPN and CDR2 is SVGIG (reference sequence). The DNA for the CDR3 is TGTGCCTGGAGTCCACTAGCGGGACGCGGTGGTGAGCAGTTCTTC. It translates to CAWSPLAGRGGEQFF.

The chain has TRBV7-2 and TRBJ2-7; 7 nucleotides align to TRBD1. Germline V gene sequence: CDR1 SGHTA, CDR2 FQGNSA. V was pared by 2 bases and J by 4 bases, with 2 bases of the junction left unmatched. This CDR3 has 13 residues. The CDR3 reads CASSLRDRYEQYF. CDR3 coding DNA: TGTGCCAGCAGCTTAAGGGACAGATACGAGCAGTACTTC. Full variable domain (outside the CDR3, taken from reference TRBV7-2 and TRBJ2-7): GAGVSQSPSNKVTEKGKDVELRCDPISGHTALYWYRQSLGQGLEFLIYFQGNSAPDKSGLPSDRFSAERTGGSVSTLTIQRTQQEDSAVYLCASSLRDRYEQYFGPGTRLTVT.

On this clone: Other DNA sequences within the sample encode an identical CDR3. Written as DNA, the CDR3 is TGTGCCAGCAGCTTCTCAGGGGACTATGGCTACACCTTC. It translates to CASSFSGDYGYTF. This chain links TRBV7-2 with TRBJ1-2, with a tentative D call TRBD1 (6 bases). This CDR3 region has 13 residues. The V end was cut by 3 bases, the J end by 3 bases, with 8 bases between. The V gene's germline CDR1 is SGHTA and CDR2 FQGNSA.

The count of this clone is one. This sequence joins TRBV19 and TRBJ1-6, with D maybe TRBD1 (6 bases). The CDR3 contains 17 residues. Germline CDR1 reads LNHDA; CDR2 reads SQIVND (reference sequence). V was cut by 1 base and J by 0 bases, with 10 bases left in between. The CDR3 is CASSIGDTNSYNSPLHF. The DNA for the CDR3 is TGTGCCAGTAGTATAGGGGACACTAACTCCTATAATTCACCCCTCCACTTT.

This clone turned up a few times. The V and J genes are TRBV5-1 and TRBJ2-1; D remains ambiguous. V gave up 6 bases and J gave up 9 bases, with 13 bases separating them. Germline V CDR1 and CDR2: SGHRS, YFSETQ. This CDR3 comprises 12 residues. CDR3 nucleotides: TGCGCCAGCAAACTAAACGCCGGTGAGCAGTTCTTC. Protein product: CASKLNAGEQFF.

This clone was observed a few times. The V call is TRBV28, the J call TRBJ2-5; D perhaps matches TRBD2 (7 bases). The CDR3 contains 13 residues. V gave up 5 bases and J gave up 3 bases, with 10 bases separating them. Germline-derived CDR1 and CDR2 are MDHEN and SYDVKM. In nucleotides, the CDR3 is TGTGCCAGCAGTGGGGGGGGCAAAGAGACCCAGTACTTC. It yields the protein CASSGGGKETQYF.

This clone appeared many times. The V and J genes are TRBV7-2 and TRBJ2-7, with TRBD1 identical over 8 bases. After removal of 6 bases from V and 1 base from J, the junction contained 8 bases not matched to a gene. CDR1 and CDR2 (germline): SGHTA, FQGNSA. The CDR3 extends over 15 amino acids. DNA for the CDR3: TGTGCCAGCAGACAGTTCCAGGGGGCATCCTACGAGCAGTACTTC. It specifies CASRQFQGASYEQYF. Based on the CDR3 plus reference TRBV7-2 and TRBJ2-7, the full variable domain is GAGVSQSPSNKVTEKGKDVELRCDPISGHTALYWYRQSLGQGLEFLIYFQGNSAPDKSGLPSDRFSAERTGGSVSTLTIQRTQQEDSAVYLCASRQFQGASYEQYFGPGTRLTVT.

The rearrangement uses TRBV10-3 and TRBJ2-2; tentative D call: TRBD1 (5 bases). From germline, CDR1 is ENHRY and CDR2 SYGVKD. CDR3 length: 13 residues. The V end was cut by 7 bases, the J end by 7 bases, with 13 bases between. CDR3 residues: CAIKGQGDGELFF. For the CDR3, the DNA is TGTGCCATCAAGGGGCAGGGCGACGGGGAGCTGTTTTTT.

The rearrangement uses TRBV10-3 and TRBJ1-6; D gene uncertain. Germline V CDR1 and CDR2: ENHRY, SYGVKD. V was clipped by 0 bases and J by 4 bases, with 10 bases between them. This CDR3 comprises 16 residues. In DNA, the CDR3 is TGTGCCATCAGTGAGTCAGGACGGGAATATAATTCACCCCTCCACTTT. Residues: CAISESGREYNSPLHF.

The chain uses TRBV10-3 and TRBJ1-5; TRBD1 matches 8 bases. The CDR3 is 15 amino acids. Germline CDR1 and CDR2: ENHRY and SYGVKD. V shed 4 bases and J 8 bases; nucleotides not matched to a gene: 10. CDR3 amino acids: CAISAGQGPGEPQHF. DNA of the CDR3: TGTGCCATCAGTGCAGGACAGGGTCCCGGAGAGCCCCAGCATTTT.

The V gene is TRBV30, the J gene TRBJ2-2; 12 nucleotides agree with TRBD1. The CDR3 loop spans 18 amino acids. The trim removed 5 bases at V and 1 base at J, leaving 11 bases unmatched. Germline lookup yields CDR1 GTSNPN and CDR2 SVGIG (reference sequence). The CDR3 here is CAWAPGQGARLNTGELFF. The CDR3 nucleotides read TGTGCCTGGGCTCCGGGACAGGGGGCCCGATTGAACACCGGGGAGCTGTTTTTT.

The chain has TRBV19 and TRBJ2-1; 7 bases agree with TRBD1. The CDR3 is made up of 14 amino acids. CDR1 and CDR2 from the germline V gene are LNHDA and SQIVND (reference sequence). V dropped 3 bases and J dropped 4; count of bases not matched to a gene: 3. The chain's CDR3 is CASSMGQTYNEQFF. DNA of the CDR3: TGTGCCAGTAGTATGGGACAGACGTACAATGAGCAGTTCTTC. The full variable domain, rest sourced from reference TRBV19 and TRBJ2-1, is DGGITQSPKYLFRKEGQNVTLSCEQNLNHDAMYWYRQDPGQGLRLIYYSQIVNDFQKGDIAEGYSVSREKKESFPLTVTSAQKNPTAFYLCASSMGQTYNEQFFGPGTRLTVL.

The rearrangement links TRBV7-2 to TRBJ1-1, with D tentatively TRBD1 (6 bases). CDR3 length: 15 amino acids. V was shortened by 5 bases and J by 2 bases, with 15 bases between the two germline ends. The V gene's germline CDR1 is SGHTA and CDR2 FQGNSA. The CDR3 region is CASSPLTGFNTEAFF. The CDR3 bases are TGTGCCAGCAGCCCATTAACAGGGTTCAACACTGAAGCTTTCTTT. Full variable domain (missing parts from reference TRBV7-2 and TRBJ1-1): GAGVSQSPSNKVTEKGKDVELRCDPISGHTALYWYRQSLGQGLEFLIYFQGNSAPDKSGLPSDRFSAERTGGSVSTLTIQRTQQEDSAVYLCASSPLTGFNTEAFFGQGTRLTVV.

V and J are TRBV28 and TRBJ2-3; 7 bases fit TRBD1. CDR3 size: 14 residues. The ends lost 3 bases at V and 4 bases at J; junction bases unmatched: 4. Germline CDR1 reads MDHEN; CDR2 reads SYDVKM. The CDR3 nucleotides are TGTGCCAGCAGTTTTAGGCAGGGGGCAGATACGCAGTATTTT. Translating it yields CASSFRQGADTQYF.

This clone was seen just once. The CDR3 nucleotides read TGTGCCAGCATTTCCCTGCCCGGGTTCGACTATGGCTACACCTTC. It yields the protein CASISLPGFDYGYTF. The gene calls are TRBV28 and TRBJ1-2; D call uncertain. The CDR3 spans 15 residues. Germline CDR1 is MDHEN and CDR2 is SYDVKM. V was trimmed by 7 bases and J by 3 bases, leaving 18 bases between them.

The chain combines TRBV30 with TRBJ2-1; D is uncertain. The CDR3 is 12 residues long. CDR1 and CDR2 from the germline V gene are GTSNPN and SVGIG (reference sequence). V lost 3 bases and J lost 9, with 12 bases in between. DNA for the CDR3: TGTGCCTGGAGAACAAAAGGCGGTGAGCAGTTCTTC. It codes for CAWRTKGGEQFF.

The chain is built from TRBV5-1 and TRBJ2-5; weak D call: TRBD2 (7 bases). CDR1 is SGHRS, CDR2 YFSETQ, per germline. The CDR3 has 15 residues. Trimming took 4 bases from V and 1 from J, leaving 14 bases between them. CDR3 loop: CASSRGGETQETQYF. The CDR3 bases are TGCGCCAGCAGCAGGGGGGGCGAGACCCAAGAGACCCAGTACTTC.

This clone has a single count. V gene TRBV9 combines with J gene TRBJ2-1, with D possibly TRBD2 on 5 matching bases. The CDR3 has 12 residues. The ends were cut back, 3 bases at V and 9 bases at J, with 10 bases in the middle. Germline CDR1 is SGDLS and CDR2 is YYNGEE. The CDR3 DNA reads TGTGCCAGCAGCGCCGAGGGAGCTGAGCAGTTCTTC. Residues: CASSAEGAEQFF.